The T cell receptor (beta chain) described here comes from a study of a mutant IDH1 vaccine in newly diagnosed glioma. Overall study context: Sex among treated patients split about 60% male, roughly 38% female; mean age was approximately 38 years. Previous treatment comprised radiotherapy, temozolomide, or both, mostly both. Visits designated V12 and V13 were conducted at weeks 35 and 47, respectively. Findings and caveats of the study: Variations in leading peripheral T cell clonotypes appeared to have no connection with pseudoprogression.

This CDR3 comprises 16 residues. Per the germline V gene, CDR1 is SGHRS and CDR2 is YFSETQ. V gave up 4 bases and J gave up 2 bases; unmatched junction bases: 8. Time point denoted: week 35, safety follow-up. The vaccine gave 300 ug of a 20-mer mutant IDH1 peptide subcutaneously per dose. With regard to this clone: Its antigen is currently unknown.

TCRdb's copy holds only in-frame clones and misses some; the assay was immunoSEQ multiplex PCR. The sample has about 42,000 clones, around 83% seen once. The sample in question was PBMCs, obtained from a glioma patient whose treatment included an IDH1 peptide vaccine. The chain joins TRBV5-1 to TRBJ2-2, with 7 positions matching TRBD1. The sequence was collected from a woman aged 45-59 years with glioma. CDR3 region: CASSAPGQPNTGELFF. CDR3 nucleotide sequence: TGCGCCAGCAGCGCCCCGGGACAGCCTAACACCGGGGAGCTGTTTTTT.